This T cell receptor (beta chain) came from a study of blood T cell repertoires in COVID-19. For the study at large: Material from acute and convalescent COVID-19 was sourced from the United States, Italy and Spain.

In the original processing: Amplification with reference gene primers provided the estimates of nucleated cell counts. Profiling relied on immunoSEQ multiplex PCR, and the TCRdb table lists in-frame clones only, not all of them. The V and J calls and clone size were taken over from that table, and D and trimming were inferred from the DNA. The sample has a few hundred thousand clones, approximately 83% seen once. CDR1 and CDR2 (germline): SQVTM, ANQGSEA. V shed 4 bases and J shed 0 bases, with 12 bases lying between them. The CDR3 is 14 amino acids. Adults between roughly 18 and 95 years of age took part from 24 US areas. Participant-given clinical history determined each cohort assignment.

Sequencing input: PBMCs or T cells enriched from blood (not recorded which). This receptor was taken from a woman between 35 and 50 years old with acute COVID-19. This chain uses TRBV29-1 with TRBJ1-1; D might be TRBD1 (6 bases). CDR3 nucleotides: TGCAGCGTTGGACAGGTCTATATGAACACTGAAGCTTTCTTT. This encodes CSVGQVYMNTEAFF.